The 22 T cell receptor beta chains below were found in one sample sequenced in a study of vaccination effects on CD4 cells after COVID-19. Some clones are missing from TCRdb's copy, which holds only in-frame ones; the method was immunoSEQ multiplex PCR. The sample shows about 23,000 clones, 55% to 80% of them seen only once. Antigen-specific CD4+ T cells were expanded with viral peptide pools in the ViraFEST assay before sequencing. Culture proceeded for 10 days, and CD4+ T cells were then isolated. Vaccine recipients, nucleocapsid antibody negative, had no prior SARS-CoV-2 infection. No antigen has been identified for these receptors. The specimen comprised CD4+ T cells from PBMCs cultured with SARS-CoV-2 spike peptides, sampled before COVID-19 vaccination. The receptor source for this set is a human donor who received a COVID-19 vaccine.

The chain uses TRBV11-2 and TRBJ2-3; no reliable D call. V lost 0 bases, J lost 8 bases, and 12 bases lay in between. Germline V gene data show CDR1 as SGHAT and CDR2 as FQNNGV. CDR3 length equals 14 residues. The CDR3 spells CASSLDPQLATQYF. The DNA of the CDR3 is TGTGCCAGCAGCTTAGATCCCCAGTTGGCTACGCAGTATTTT.

This sequence joins TRBV7-9 and TRBJ2-2, with 15 bases aligning to TRBD2. V was clipped by 5 bases and J by 3 bases; unmatched bases: 7. Germline assignment: CDR1 SEHNR and CDR2 FQNEAQ (reference sequence). The CDR3 extends over 18 amino acids. The CDR3 DNA sequence: TGTGCCAGCAGCCTCGGGACTAGCGGGAGGAGGGACACCGGGGAGCTGTTTTTT. Translation gives CASSLGTSGRRDTGELFF.

The chain carries TRBV10-1 and TRBJ2-2, with D possibly matching TRBD2 (6 bases). The CDR3 contains 17 residues. V was pared by 5 bases and J by 6 bases, with 22 bases between. CDR1 and CDR2 (germline): WNHNN, SYGVQD (reference sequence). The CDR3 DNA is TGCGCCAGCAGTTTGGGGACTTCGACTCTTGGGGCCGGGGAGCTGTTTTTT. It yields the protein CASSLGTSTLGAGELFF.

Written as DNA, the CDR3 is TGTGCCAGCACCGAGGGAGGGTTCGTCACAGATACGCAGTATTTT. It is translated as CASTEGGFVTDTQYF. The chain couples TRBV6-5 to TRBJ2-3; 7 positions match TRBD2. Germline V gene sequence: CDR1 MNHEY, CDR2 SVGAGI. The CDR3 has 15 residues. Trimming cost V 7 bases and J 2 bases; bases outside gene matches: 9.

V and J are TRBV27 and TRBJ1-5; 9 positions match TRBD1. This CDR3 is 16 amino acids long. CDR1 is MNHEY and CDR2 is SMNVEV in the germline V gene (reference sequence). V lost 6 bases and J lost 2; bases outside the gene matches: 8. The CDR3 DNA reads TGTGCCAGCAGGCCCGAACAGGGGGCTGGCAATCAGCCCCAGCATTTT. Protein: CASRPEQGAGNQPQHF.

V is TRBV9 and J is TRBJ2-3; the D gene could be TRBD1 or TRBD2 (7 bases each). Trimming cost V 4 bases and J 2 bases, with 14 bases left between them. Germline V gene lookup returns CDR1 SGDLS and CDR2 YYNGEE. CDR3 length equals 15 residues. The CDR3 region has the DNA TGTGCCAGCAGCTCAGGGGGGGTACCCACAGATACGCAGTATTTT. Amino acids: CASSSGGVPTDTQYF.

This clone came up a few times. V is TRBV5-1 and J is TRBJ2-1; D is uncertain. The CDR3 sequence is 15 residues long. Germline loops: CDR1 SGHRS, CDR2 YFSETQ. The V and J ends lost 2 bases and 0 bases respectively, with 9 bases between them. The CDR3 is CASSFTTGSYNEQFF. The CDR3 region has the DNA TGCGCCAGCAGCTTTACAACGGGCTCCTACAATGAGCAGTTCTTC.

The rearrangement joins TRBV6-4 to TRBJ2-3; 7 nucleotides match TRBD1. Germline V gene data show CDR1 as MRHNA and CDR2 as SNTAGT. There are 14 residues in the CDR3. V dropped 4 bases and J dropped 3; count of bases not matched to a gene: 4. This CDR3 reads CASSVSQGTDTQYF. The CDR3 nucleotides are TGTGCCAGCAGTGTTTCACAGGGGACAGATACGCAGTATTTT.

This chain connects TRBV4-1 to TRBJ2-7; weak D call: TRBD1 (6 bases). Germline CDR1 MGHRA, CDR2 YSYEKL. Trimming left V 1 base short and J 2 bases short, with 21 bases between. The CDR3 runs to 18 residues. The CDR3 protein is CASSQVPTGHTLTYEQYF. The CDR3 nucleotides read TGCGCCAGCAGCCAAGTCCCGACAGGTCATACGCTAACCTACGAGCAGTACTTC.

The V gene is TRBV27, the J gene TRBJ1-2, with TRBD1 as a possible D gene (5 bases). The V end was cut by 5 bases, the J end by 5 bases, with 18 bases between. CDR3 length equals 15 residues. Germline V CDR1 and CDR2: MNHEY, SMNVEV (reference sequence). The CDR3 spells CASSPTVIGTYGYTF. CDR3 nucleotide sequence: TGTGCCAGCAGTCCCACGGTCATTGGGACGTATGGCTACACCTTC.

The V and J genes are TRBV5-1 and TRBJ2-6, with D hard to call. V was shortened by 0 bases and J by 0 bases, with 4 bases between the two germline ends. There are 15 residues in the CDR3. Germline V gene sequence: CDR1 SGHRS, CDR2 YFSETQ. This CDR3 reads CASSLVGSGANVLTF. The DNA of the CDR3 is TGCGCCAGCAGCTTGGTCGGCTCTGGGGCCAACGTCCTGACTTTC.

This clone appeared a single time. Compared with germline, one end of the junction differs, possibly owing to a read error. The V call is TRBV15, the J call TRBJ2-7, with TRBD2 matching 14 bases. Germline V gene lookup returns CDR1 LNHNV and CDR2 YYDKDF (reference sequence). CDR3 size: 17 residues. The CDR3: CATSRKNPGLAGDERNF. The CDR3 DNA reads TGTGCCACCAGCAGAAAAAATCCGGGACTAGCGGGAGATGAGCGGAATTTC.

In this sample, this clone turned up a few times. CDR3 loop: CASSVRQGGSNQPQHF. The CDR3 bases are TGTGCCAGCAGTGTCAGACAGGGCGGAAGCAATCAGCCCCAGCATTTT. This sequence joins TRBV2 and TRBJ1-5, with 7 bases lining up with TRBD1. Germline values: CDR1 SNHLY, CDR2 FYNNEI. This CDR3 has 16 amino acids. The V segment lost 4 bases and the J segment 1 base; nucleotides outside the gene matches: 7.

The chain has TRBV6-5 and TRBJ2-7; 12 bases are a match to TRBD2. The germline V gene has CDR1 MNHEY and CDR2 SVGAGI. V lost 6 bases, J lost 4 bases, and 4 bases stayed unmatched. CDR3 size: 14 residues. The CDR3 region has the DNA TGTGCCAGCAGCTGGACTAGCGGGGAATACGAGCAGTACTTC. It yields the protein CASSWTSGEYEQYF.

This sequence joins TRBV7-8 and TRBJ2-7; tentatively, D is TRBD1 or TRBD2 (5 bases each). From germline, CDR1 is SGHVS and CDR2 FQNEAQ. V gave up 4 bases and J gave up 6 bases, with 22 bases separating them. CDR3 length: 16 amino acids. CDR3 sequence (DNA): TGTGCCAGCAGCTCACCGGGACGAAAGGTTGTAGGCGAGCAGTACTTC. This gives the protein CASSSPGRKVVGEQYF.

This chain joins TRBV12-3 or TRBV12-4 and TRBJ2-5; no clear D. The CDR3 is made up of 13 amino acids. Trimming shortened V by 5 bases and J by 3 bases, and 10 bases separated the two germline ends. The CDR3 DNA is TGTGCCAGCAGTCCCGGTCACAAAGAGACCCAGTACTTC. Its protein is CASSPGHKETQYF.

The rearrangement links TRBV6-1 to TRBJ1-2; no clear D gene. This CDR3 region has 12 residues. Germline V lookup: CDR1 MNHNS, CDR2 SASEGT. Trimming removed 3 bases from V and 5 bases from J, with 7 bases in between. CDR3 loop: CASSDEGYGYTF. The CDR3 DNA is TGTGCCAGCAGTGACGAAGGGTATGGCTACACCTTC.

This sequence joins TRBV13 and TRBJ1-2; a possible D gene is TRBD1 (6 bases). Looked up from germline, CDR1 is PRHDT and CDR2 is FYEKMQ (reference sequence). The V and J ends lost 0 bases and 6 bases respectively, with 11 bases between them. This CDR3 comprises 14 residues. Here the CDR3 reads CASSLGPAGDGYTF. In DNA form, the CDR3 reads TGTGCCAGCAGCTTAGGCCCGGCAGGGGATGGCTACACCTTC. The entire variable domain, with the rest obtained from reference TRBV13 and TRBJ1-2, is as follows: AAGVIQSPRHLIKEKRETATLKCYPIPRHDTVYWYQQGPGQDPQFLISFYEKMQSDKGSIPDRFSAQQFSDYHSELNMSSLELGDSALYFCASSLGPAGDGYTFGSGTRLTVV.

In its sample, this clone was seen a few times. The V gene is TRBV2, the J gene TRBJ1-3, with 8 bases lining up with TRBD1. Trimming removed 7 bases from V and 0 bases from J; junction bases left unmatched: 17. The CDR3 is 19 amino acids. Germline values: CDR1 SNHLY, CDR2 FYNNEI. The CDR3, as DNA: TGTGCCAGCATGGCTTCTCGTTGGACAGGGCCCCTCTCTGGAAACACCATATATTTT. It is translated as CASMASRWTGPLSGNTIYF.

A word on this clone: At one of its ends the junction is not consistent with the germline gene, which may arise from a read error. This chain joins TRBV11-2 and TRBJ1-1, with 10 positions matching TRBD1. The germline CDR1 and CDR2 sequences are SGHAT and FQNNGV. The CDR3 length is 16 residues. CDR3 DNA sequence: TGTGCCAGCAGCATAGATCCGGGACAGGGGAAGCCTGAAGCTTTCTTT. Encoded protein: CASSIDPGQGKPEAFF.

This chain joins TRBV11-2 and TRBJ2-7, with D perhaps matching TRBD1 (6 bases). The CDR3 consists of 13 residues. Germline CDR1 is SGHAT and CDR2 is FQNNGV. V was cut by 5 bases and J by 4 bases, with 12 bases left in between. DNA for the CDR3: TGTGCCAGCAGCGCGGACAGAGCGTACGAGCAGTACTTC. This translates into CASSADRAYEQYF. The full variable domain, completed using reference TRBV11-2 and TRBJ2-7, is EAGVAQSPRYKIIEKRQSVAFWCNPISGHATLYWYQQILGQGPKLLIQFQNNGVVDDSQLPKDRFSAERLKGVDSTLKIQPAKLEDSAVYLCASSADRAYEQYFGPGTRLTVT.

This chain links TRBV7-2 with TRBJ1-1; D gene unclear. The CDR3 has 16 amino acids. Trimming removed 0 bases at V and 4 bases at J, with 15 bases between. Germline V gene data show CDR1 as SGHTA and CDR2 as FQGNSA. This CDR3 is CASSLASPRFGTEAFF. The CDR3, as DNA: TGTGCCAGCAGCTTAGCGTCCCCTAGATTCGGCACTGAAGCTTTCTTT.